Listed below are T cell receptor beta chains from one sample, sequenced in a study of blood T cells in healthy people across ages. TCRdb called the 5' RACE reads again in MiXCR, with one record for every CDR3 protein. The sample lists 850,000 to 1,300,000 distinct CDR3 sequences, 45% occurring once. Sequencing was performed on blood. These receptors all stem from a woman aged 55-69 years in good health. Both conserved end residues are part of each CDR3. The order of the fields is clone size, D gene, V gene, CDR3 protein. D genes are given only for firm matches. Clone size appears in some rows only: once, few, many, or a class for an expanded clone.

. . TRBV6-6 CASSRMGPASGELFF
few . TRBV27 CASSSPGATDTQYF
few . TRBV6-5 CASRKTGKDTQYF
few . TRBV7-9 CASSLAGWGNEQYF
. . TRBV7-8 CASSSREGEETQYF
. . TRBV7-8 CASSLVPRHYEQYF
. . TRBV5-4 CASSRGGGGIEGFQETQYF
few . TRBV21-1 CASSNQTSGTFDTQYF
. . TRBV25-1 CASSDSIGAPYGYTF
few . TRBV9 CASSVAGQAGSYEQYF
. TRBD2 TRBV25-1 CASRSGGPPNEQYF
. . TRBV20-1 CSARVVRESYEQYF
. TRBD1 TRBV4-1 CASSQPGQQIYGYTF
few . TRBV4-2 CASSQTGTTEQYF
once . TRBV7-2 CASSAARRTGELFF
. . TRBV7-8 CAGSLSGWETQYF
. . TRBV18 CASSTRQNTEAFF
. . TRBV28 CASSLPGIINYGYTF
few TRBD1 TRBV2 CARDRDVRYF
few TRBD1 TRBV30 CAGTGGETQYF
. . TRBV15 CATSRGHLGKNIQYF
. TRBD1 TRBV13 CASSLGGQGAFEQFF
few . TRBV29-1 CSVAPGGGTDTQYF
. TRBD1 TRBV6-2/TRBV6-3 CASRDEGGRIGGELFF
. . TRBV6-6 CASRTTGGVSYEQYF
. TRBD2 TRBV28 CASSLSSDSGRGYEQYF
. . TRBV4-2 CASSQEGAGYTEAFF
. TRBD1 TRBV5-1 CASSLAAVGQGYNEQFF
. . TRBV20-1 CSARPLGSSQEEKLFF
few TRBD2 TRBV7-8 CASSLAGAGRLAVLSYEQYF
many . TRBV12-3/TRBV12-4 CASSSGNNEQFF
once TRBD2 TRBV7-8 CASSSAVAGGGDEQFF
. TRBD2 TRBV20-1 CSAGSTSGAYNEQFF
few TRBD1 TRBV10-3 CAISSTGTTDTQYF
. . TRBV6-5 CACSFTGTGLGNYGYTF
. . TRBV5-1 CASSLQSPSTDTQYF
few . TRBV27 CASSQGPRIYGYTF
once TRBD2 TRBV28 CASRGGGGGSSYNEQFF
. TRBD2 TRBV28 CASSFGPTSGRALEEQYF
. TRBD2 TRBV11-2 CASRHKRLAGVETQYF
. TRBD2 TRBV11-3 CASSFKRDYHYEQYF
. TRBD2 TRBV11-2 CASSFLSGRGFTGELFF
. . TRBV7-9 CASSLIGVSSYNEAFF
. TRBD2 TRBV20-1 CSAREHSGRAVETQYF
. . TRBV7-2 CASSLVVENEAFF
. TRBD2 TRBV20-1 CSAITSGLSTDTQYF
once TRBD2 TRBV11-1 CASSLTSGTGYEQYF
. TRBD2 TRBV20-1 CSASYAGLATSSYNEQFF
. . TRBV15 CATSRLTTSLFDEQFF
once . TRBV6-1 CASSDNLNEQFF
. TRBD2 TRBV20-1 CSAQLAGGDTQYF